The 3 T cell receptor beta chains listed next were all sequenced from one sample in a study of diagnostic markers for celiac disease. Using the reads, TCRdb records one entry per CDR3 protein without DNA. The table lists about 5,600 distinct CDR3 sequences, with almost 6% in the top ten. Specimen: either unsorted cells or a sorted T cell fraction (not recorded which). The receptors were sampled from a human donor. This table probably holds off-target reads from a library built for another chain.

The V and J genes are TRBV6-2 or TRBV6-3 and TRBJ1-5; no DNA is available, so the TRBD1 call from TCRdb remains unchecked. The CDR3 spans 16 residues. Germline values: CDR1 MNHEY, CDR2 SVGEGT. The chain's CDR3 is CASTDRDRGPHQPQHF.

Judged by frequency, this clonotype is large (0.1 to 1%). The chain couples TRBV5-6 to TRBJ2-7. This CDR3 has 14 residues. CDR1 SGHDT and CDR2 YYEEEE come from the germline V gene. CDR3 residues: CASSLSQLSYEQYF.

Judged by frequency, this clonotype is medium-sized. This chain connects TRBV10-3 to TRBJ2-3; TCRdb proposes TRBD1, but this gene call is untestable without DNA. Per the germline V gene, CDR1 is ENHRY and CDR2 is SYGVKD. The CDR3 is made up of 14 amino acids. The chain's CDR3 is CAATGETSTDTQYF.